This TCR beta chain was documented in a study of T cells in Graves' hyperthyroidism and ophthalmopathy (dated by TCRdb to between 2018 and 2021). With respect to the entire study: Peripheral blood samples were taken at initial diagnosis, before any treatment was given. The paper reports TCR Vbeta CDR3 sequencing of more than 120 peripheral blood samples: around 45 ophthalmopathy, around 80 hyperthyroidism and around 17 progressor patients. TCR V-J signatures able to tell the groups apart were searched for in a discovery cohort of 95 or so patients, of whom around 43 had Graves' ophthalmopathy and about 55 had stable Graves' hyperthyroidism. The study also compared thyroid tissue and blood T-cell repertoires from about six Graves' hyperthyroidism patients. An independent validation cohort of 18 to 20 hyperthyroidism patients and approximately 16 patients who later progressed to ophthalmopathy tested prospective prediction of ophthalmopathy. After sampling, hyperthyroidism patients received methimazole starting at 30 mg daily, and ophthalmopathy patients received high-dose intravenous methylprednisolone. The 75 to 100 discovery patients were randomly split 7:3 into training and test sets.

For this chain, trimming is 3 bases at the V end and 5 bases at the J end, and the number of junction bases without a gene match is 8. Taken from cysteine to phenylalanine, the CDR3 has 15 residues. CDR3 DNA is the only sequence kept; it has 45 bases, read in frame from the first base. CDR1 is given as SEHNR and CDR2 as FQNEAQ, both from the germline V gene (reference sequence). Study-wide findings and limitations: Most expanded thyroid clonotypes (frequency above 0.001) were also detected in blood, a finding suggesting that blood repertoires may reflect thyroid immune responses. Ophthalmopathy was separated from stable hyperthyroidism by a 13 V-J signature model, with 85% to 90% sensitivity and approximately 81% specificity obtained in cross-validation and 80%/75% obtained in testing. Sample size was not statistically predetermined, and investigators were not blinded to group allocation. During validation, the model predicted progression to ophthalmopathy a median of approximately 7 months ahead of onset, with approximately 71% sensitivity and about 75% specificity.

Stable Graves' hyperthyroidism was defined as no progression to ophthalmopathy during 18 months of follow-up. The hyperthyroidism patients were between 18 and 65 years old and newly diagnosed, with a disease duration of less than 2 months. Exclusion was applied to patients with uncontrolled infections, other autoimmune diseases, pregnancy or lactation. Diagnoses relied on clinical symptoms, serum thyroxine and TRAb, thyroid ultrasound and orbital computed tomography. PBMCs were isolated from around 10 ml of fresh peripheral blood by Ficoll-Paque density gradient centrifugation. Total RNA was extracted using Trizol reagent, and RNA quality was assessed on an Agilent 2100 Bioanalyzer. Amplification of TCR beta CDR3 regions was carried out from RNA transcripts. The TCR CDR3 was subjected to a first round of RT-PCR using the HTBI primer set and the Qiagen OneStep RT-PCR kit. A second multiplex PCR round built the libraries, followed by size selection and purification. The libraries were sequenced on an Illumina HiSeq2000 using paired-end 100 bp reads. Turning to the authors' computational methods: Raw data were processed with SOAPnuke, discarding reads with adapters, uncalled bases, mean Phred below 15, or no exact constant-primer or identifier match. High-quality paired reads were merged using COPE v1.2.5, and each unique nucleotide sequence was defined as a clonotype. MiTCR v1.1 was used to align clonotypes to the IMGT TRBV, TRBD and TRBJ reference segments. Only V-J combinations with frequency above 0.0001, covering 99% to 99.2% of repertoires, were analysed. The TCS score was defined as F50 (clonal expansion) divided by E x V (chaos), with BLOSUM62-based TCRdist calculated between CDR3 peptides within each V-J. Welch's t-statistics and random forest reduced fewer than 600 V-J features to about 13, which were used in a naive Bayes classifier (R e1071). TCRdb took the public reads, trimmed them with fastp at Q25, ran MiXCR for clone calling and kept in-frame beta chains. One record per CDR3 amino acid sequence lists the most common genes and DNA. The V and J calls, along with clone size, are taken from TCRdb and not from the paper's own processing. The sample yields about 400,000 distinct CDR3 sequences; about 15% were counted once. The ten largest clonotypes hold 30% to 35% of the sample.

This clonotype came up a few times. There is no known antigen for this receptor. Within one base of it there is no much larger clone, and no base qualities were kept. In this chain, TRBV7-9 is recombined with TRBJ1-1; the junction holds 8 bases that match TRBD1. Sequencing was carried out using blood. The TCR sequence derives from a woman under 40 with Graves' hyperthyroidism. The CDR3 reads CASSFNSQGGTEAFF. The nucleotides read TGTGCCAGCAGCTTCAATTCACAGGGGGGAACTGAAGCTTTCTTT.